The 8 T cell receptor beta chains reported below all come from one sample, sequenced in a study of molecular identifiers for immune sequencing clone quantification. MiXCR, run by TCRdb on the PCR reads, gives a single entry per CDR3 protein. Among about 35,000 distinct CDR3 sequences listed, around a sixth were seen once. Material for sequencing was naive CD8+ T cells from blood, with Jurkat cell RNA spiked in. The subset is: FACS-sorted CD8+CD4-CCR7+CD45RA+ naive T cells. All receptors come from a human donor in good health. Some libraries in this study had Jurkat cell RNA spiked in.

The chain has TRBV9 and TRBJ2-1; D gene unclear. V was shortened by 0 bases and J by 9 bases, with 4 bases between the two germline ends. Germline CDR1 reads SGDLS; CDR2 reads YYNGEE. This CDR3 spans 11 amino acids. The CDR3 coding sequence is TGTGCCAGCAGCGTAGGGGTTGAGCAGTTCTTC. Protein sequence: CASSVGVEQFF. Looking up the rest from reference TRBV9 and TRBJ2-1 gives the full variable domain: DSGVTQTPKHLITATGQRVTLRCSPRSGDLSVYWYQQSLDQGLQFLIQYYNGEERAKGNILERFSAQQFPDLHSELNLSSLELGDSALYFCASSVGVEQFFGPGTRLTVL.

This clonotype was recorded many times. CDR3 sequence (DNA): TGTGCCAGCAGCGTACGGGACAGGGGCCCCTACGAGCAGTACTTC. This sequence encodes CASSVRDRGPYEQYF. V is TRBV9 and J is TRBJ2-7, with 10 bases aligning to TRBD1. Trimming removed 1 base from V and 2 bases from J; junction bases left unmatched: 3. The CDR3 loop spans 15 amino acids. Germline lookup yields CDR1 SGDLS and CDR2 YYNGEE.

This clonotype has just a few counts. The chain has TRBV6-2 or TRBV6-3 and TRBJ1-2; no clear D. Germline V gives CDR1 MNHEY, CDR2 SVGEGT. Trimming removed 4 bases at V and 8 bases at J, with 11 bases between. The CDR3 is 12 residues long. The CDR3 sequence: CASSFPPRGYTF. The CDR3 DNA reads TGTGCCAGCAGTTTCCCCCCTCGGGGCTACACCTTC.

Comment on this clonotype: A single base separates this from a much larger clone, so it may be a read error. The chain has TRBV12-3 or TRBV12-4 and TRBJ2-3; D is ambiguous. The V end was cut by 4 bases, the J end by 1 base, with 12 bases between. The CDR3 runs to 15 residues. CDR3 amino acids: CASSSLPSGTDTQYF. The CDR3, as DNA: TGTGCCAGCAGTTCCCTCCCCTCCGGCACAGATACGCAGTATTTT.

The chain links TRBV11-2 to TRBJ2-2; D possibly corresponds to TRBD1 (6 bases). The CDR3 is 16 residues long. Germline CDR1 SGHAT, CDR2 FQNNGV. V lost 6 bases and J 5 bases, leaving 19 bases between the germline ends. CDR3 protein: CASSTPSRGGTGELFF. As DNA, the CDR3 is TGTGCCAGCAGTACCCCGAGCAGGGGCGGTACCGGGGAGCTGTTTTTT.

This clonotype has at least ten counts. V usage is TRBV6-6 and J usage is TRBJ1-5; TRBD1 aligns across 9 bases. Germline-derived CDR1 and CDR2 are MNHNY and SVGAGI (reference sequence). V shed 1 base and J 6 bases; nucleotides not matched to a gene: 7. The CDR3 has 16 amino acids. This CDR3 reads CASSYLGTGFSQPQHF. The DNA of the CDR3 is TGTGCCAGCAGTTACTTAGGGACAGGGTTTTCTCAGCCCCAGCATTTT.

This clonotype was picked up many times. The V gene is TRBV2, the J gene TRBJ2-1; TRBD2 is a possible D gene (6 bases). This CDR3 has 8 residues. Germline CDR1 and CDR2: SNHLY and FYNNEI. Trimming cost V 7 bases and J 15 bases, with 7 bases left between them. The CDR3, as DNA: TGTGCCAGCATGGGAGGGTTCTTC. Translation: CASMGGFF. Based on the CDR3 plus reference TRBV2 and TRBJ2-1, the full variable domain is EPEVTQTPSHQVTQMGQEVILRCVPISNHLYFYWYRQILGQKVEFLVSFYNNEISEKSEIFDDQFSVERPDGSNFTLKIRSTKLEDSAMYFCASMGGFFGPGTRLTVL.

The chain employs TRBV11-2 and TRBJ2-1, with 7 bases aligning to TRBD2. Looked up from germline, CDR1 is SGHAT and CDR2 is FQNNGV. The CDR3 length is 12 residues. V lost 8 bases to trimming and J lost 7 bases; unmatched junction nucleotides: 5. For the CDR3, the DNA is TGTGCCAGCGTGGGAGGGTATAATGAGCAGTTCTTC. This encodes CASVGGYNEQFF.